This T cell receptor (beta chain) was retrieved from a study of tumor and adjacent non-tumor tissue in lung cancer. RNA was extracted from bulk tissue without any cell sorting. Chemotherapy-naive patients with new lung cancer underwent thoracic surgery in China, August–November 2014. TCRbeta libraries were built with three rounds of nested PCR, modified from ARM-PCR. TCRdb processed the multiplex PCR reads anew with MiXCR; each CDR3 protein has one entry. The repertoire holds fewer than 85,000 distinct CDR3 sequences, with under 80% as singletons. With respect to this clonotype: A much larger clone differs by one base, so this may be a read error.

The TCR originated in a woman aged 45-65 years with non-small cell lung cancer. Sequencing was performed on lung tumor tissue.

This CDR3 reads CSAIPGTQAFF. The CDR3 DNA follows: TGCAGTGCTATTCCCGGGACACAAGCTTTCTTT. The chain carries TRBV20-1 and TRBJ1-1; perhaps TRBD1 as D (6 bases). V was cut by 4 bases and J by 9 bases, with 12 bases left in between. CDR3 length: 11 amino acids. The germline V gene has CDR1 DFQATT and CDR2 SNEGSKA (reference sequence).